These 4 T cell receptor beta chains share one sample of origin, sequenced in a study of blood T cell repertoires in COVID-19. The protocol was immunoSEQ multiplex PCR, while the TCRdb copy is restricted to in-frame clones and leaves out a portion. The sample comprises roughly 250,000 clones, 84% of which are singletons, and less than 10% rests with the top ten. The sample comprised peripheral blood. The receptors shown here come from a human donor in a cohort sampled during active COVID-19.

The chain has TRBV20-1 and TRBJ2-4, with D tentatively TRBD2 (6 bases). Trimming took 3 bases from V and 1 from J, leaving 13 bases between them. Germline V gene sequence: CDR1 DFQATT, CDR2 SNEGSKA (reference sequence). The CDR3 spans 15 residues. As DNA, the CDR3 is TGCAGTGCTAGTGGCGGGATTGGGGCCAAAAACATTCAGTACTTC. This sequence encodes CSASGGIGAKNIQYF.

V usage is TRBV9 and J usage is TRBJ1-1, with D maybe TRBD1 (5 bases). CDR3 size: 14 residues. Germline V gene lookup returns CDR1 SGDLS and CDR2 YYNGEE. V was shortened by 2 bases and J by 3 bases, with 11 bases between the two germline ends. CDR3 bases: TGTGCCAGCAGCGTTTCTCAGGGCCACACTGAAGCTTTCTTT. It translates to CASSVSQGHTEAFF.

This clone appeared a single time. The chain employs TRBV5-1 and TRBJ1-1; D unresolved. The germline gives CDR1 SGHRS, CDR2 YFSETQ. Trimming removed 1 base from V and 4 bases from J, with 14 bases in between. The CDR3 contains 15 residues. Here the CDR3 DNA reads TGCGCCAGCAGCTTGTCCCTGGAGGGTCCCACTGAAGCTTTCTTT. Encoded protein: CASSLSLEGPTEAFF.

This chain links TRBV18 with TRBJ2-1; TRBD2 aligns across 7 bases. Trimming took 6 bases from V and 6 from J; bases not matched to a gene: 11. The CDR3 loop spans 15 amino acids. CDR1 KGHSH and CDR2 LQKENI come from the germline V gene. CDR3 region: CASSPRASGTNEQFF. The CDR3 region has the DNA TGTGCCAGCTCCCCCCGTGCTAGCGGAACCAATGAGCAGTTCTTC.